The text below deals with one T cell receptor beta chain. Its antigen is still unknown. The second PCR ran roughly 7 to 11 cycles with a sample-barcoded 5' primer and J-beta primers. A single record per CDR3 protein comes from TCRdb applying MiXCR to the 5' RACE reads. The sample includes around 940,000 distinct CDR3 sequences, 51% of them seen just once. This entry comes from a study of blood T cells in healthy people across ages. Study conclusions and caveats: Fewer expanded clones and more diversity marked long-lived versus aged donors. TCR beta diversity per million T cells fell roughly linearly with age. For the donors, CMV status was unknown and possibly confounded expanded clonotype changes.

V gave up 2 bases and J gave up 5 bases; unmatched junction bases: 4. This CDR3 contains 14 residues. The chain has TRBV12-3 or TRBV12-4 and TRBJ2-5, with 8 bases lining up with TRBD2. This sequence originates from a woman aged 55-75 years in good health. The sample consisted of blood. DNA for the CDR3: TGTGCCAGCAGTTTAATAGCGGGATTCGAGACCCAGTACTTC. This codes for CASSLIAGFETQYF.